This entry describes one TCR beta chain. This clonotype was seen at least ten times. Its antigen has not been determined. Base qualities are not recorded, but no much larger clone differs from it by a single base. This record belongs to a study of CDR3 diversity in severe acne (dated by TCRdb to about 2019). From cysteine to phenylalanine, the CDR3 is 14 amino acids long. The sequence is cut down to CDR3 DNA, 42 bases in frame from base 1. The trim is 0 bases for V and 8 bases for J, with a gap of 11 bases between the germline ends. The CDR1 and CDR2 encoded by the germline V gene are MRHNA and SNTAGT. Libraries were built with PCR. The listed sequencing device is Illumina HiSeq 2000. The public reads were reanalyzed by TCRdb: fastp trimming at Q25, MiXCR alignment, in-frame beta chains only. Rows merge per CDR3 protein into single entries with the most common DNA and genes. The sample table lists over 85,000 distinct CDR3 sequences, more than 45% of them with a count of one. Under 15% of the sample goes to the ten largest clones.

Sequenced: blood. Recombination joined TRBV6-4 with TRBJ2-1; the D gene is not confidently resolved. This TCR came from a male donor with acne. The CDR3: CASSDSSQADEQFF. Read as DNA, the sequence is TGTGCCAGCAGTGACTCGAGTCAGGCCGATGAGCAGTTCTTC.